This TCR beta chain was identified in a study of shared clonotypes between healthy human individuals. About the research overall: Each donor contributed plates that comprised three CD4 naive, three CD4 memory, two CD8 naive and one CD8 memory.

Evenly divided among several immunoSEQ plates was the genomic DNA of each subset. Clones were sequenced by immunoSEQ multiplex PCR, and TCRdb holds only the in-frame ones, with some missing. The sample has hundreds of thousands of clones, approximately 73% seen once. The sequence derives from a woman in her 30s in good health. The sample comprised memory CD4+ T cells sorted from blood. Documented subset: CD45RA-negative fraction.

CDR3 DNA: TGTGCCAGCAGGGGGGCGGGGGCCGAGTATCTCTATGGCTACACCTTC. Translating gives CASRGAGAEYLYGYTF. The chain couples TRBV25-1 to TRBJ1-2, with D possibly matching TRBD1 (6 bases). V was clipped by 6 bases and J by 4 bases, with 21 bases between them. In germline, CDR1 is MGHDK, CDR2 SYGVNS. The CDR3 is 16 amino acids.